This TCR beta chain was sequenced in a study of shared T cell receptors in the human thymus. TCRdb keeps only in-frame clones here, not all; method: immunoSEQ multiplex PCR. The repertoire has about 660,000 clones, 88% of them found once; the top ten carry around 0.0099%. The CDR3 runs 12 residues. Trimming left V 0 bases short and J 11 bases short, with 10 bases between. Germline assignment: CDR1 LNHDA and CDR2 SQIVND (reference sequence). This sample also appeared in a second study, on human thymus T cells.

The TCR was taken from a boy younger than two with a congenital heart defect. Sequenced: thymocytes. This chain uses TRBV19 with TRBJ1-1; D is possibly TRBD1 (5 bases). The CDR3, as DNA: TGTGCCAGTAGTATAGAGGCAGGGCAGGCTTTCTTT. Amino acid sequence: CASSIEAGQAFF.